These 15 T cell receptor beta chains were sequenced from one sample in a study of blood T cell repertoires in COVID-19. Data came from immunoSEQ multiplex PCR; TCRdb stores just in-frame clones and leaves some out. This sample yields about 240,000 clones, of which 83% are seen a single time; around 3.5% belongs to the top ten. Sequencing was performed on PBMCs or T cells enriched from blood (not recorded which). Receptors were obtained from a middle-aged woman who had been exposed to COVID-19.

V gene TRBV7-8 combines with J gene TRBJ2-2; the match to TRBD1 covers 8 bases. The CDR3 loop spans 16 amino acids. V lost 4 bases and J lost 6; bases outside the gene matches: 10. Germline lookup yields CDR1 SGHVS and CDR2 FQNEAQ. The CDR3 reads CASSSGQGPPPGELFF. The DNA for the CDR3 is TGTGCCAGCAGCTCAGGACAGGGTCCTCCCCCCGGGGAGCTGTTTTTT.

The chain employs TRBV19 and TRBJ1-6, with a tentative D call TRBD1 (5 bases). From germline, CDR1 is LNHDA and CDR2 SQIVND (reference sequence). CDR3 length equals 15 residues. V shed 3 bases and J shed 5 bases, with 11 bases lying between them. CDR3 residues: CASSIVQGDNSPLHF. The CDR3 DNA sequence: TGTGCCAGTAGTATCGTCCAGGGCGATAATTCACCCCTCCACTTT. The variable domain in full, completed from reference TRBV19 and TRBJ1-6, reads DGGITQSPKYLFRKEGQNVTLSCEQNLNHDAMYWYRQDPGQGLRLIYYSQIVNDFQKGDIAEGYSVSREKKESFPLTVTSAQKNPTAFYLCASSIVQGDNSPLHFGNGTRLTVT.

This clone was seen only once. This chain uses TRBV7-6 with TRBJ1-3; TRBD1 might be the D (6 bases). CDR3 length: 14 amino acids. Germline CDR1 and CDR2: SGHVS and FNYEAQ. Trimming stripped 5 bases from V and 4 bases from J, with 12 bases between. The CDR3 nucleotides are TGTGCCAGCAGCCACGCAGGGGAGGGAAACACCATATATTTT. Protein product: CASSHAGEGNTIYF.

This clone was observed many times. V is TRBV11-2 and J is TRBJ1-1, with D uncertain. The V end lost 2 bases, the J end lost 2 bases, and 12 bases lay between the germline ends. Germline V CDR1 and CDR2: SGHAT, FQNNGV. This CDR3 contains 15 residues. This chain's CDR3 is CASSLPWSRNTEAFF. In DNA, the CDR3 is TGTGCCAGCAGCTTACCGTGGAGTCGAAACACTGAAGCTTTCTTT.

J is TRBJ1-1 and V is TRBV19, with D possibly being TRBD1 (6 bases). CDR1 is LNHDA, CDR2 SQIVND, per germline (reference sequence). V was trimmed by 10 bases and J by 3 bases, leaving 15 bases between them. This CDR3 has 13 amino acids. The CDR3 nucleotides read TGTGCCACCAGGGGCCTCAGGCACACTGAAGCTTTCTTT. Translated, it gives CATRGLRHTEAFF.

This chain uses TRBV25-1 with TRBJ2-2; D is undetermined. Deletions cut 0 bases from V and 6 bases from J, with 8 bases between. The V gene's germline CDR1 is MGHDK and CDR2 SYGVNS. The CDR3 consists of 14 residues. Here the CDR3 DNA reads TGTGCCAGCAGTGAATATTCAGTATCCGGGGAGCTGTTTTTT. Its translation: CASSEYSVSGELFF.

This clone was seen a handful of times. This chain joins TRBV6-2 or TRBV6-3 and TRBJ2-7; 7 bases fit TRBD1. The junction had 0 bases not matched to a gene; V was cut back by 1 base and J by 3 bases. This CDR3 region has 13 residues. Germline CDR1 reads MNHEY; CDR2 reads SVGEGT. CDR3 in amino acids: CASSYYRGYEQYF. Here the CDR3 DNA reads TGTGCCAGCAGTTACTACAGGGGCTACGAGCAGTACTTC.

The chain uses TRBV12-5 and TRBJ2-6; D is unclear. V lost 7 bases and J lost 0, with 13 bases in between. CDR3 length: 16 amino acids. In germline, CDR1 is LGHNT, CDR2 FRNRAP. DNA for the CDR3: TGTGCTAGTGTCCCTGGTAGTAGCTCTGGGGCCAACGTCCTGACTTTC. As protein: CASVPGSSSGANVLTF.

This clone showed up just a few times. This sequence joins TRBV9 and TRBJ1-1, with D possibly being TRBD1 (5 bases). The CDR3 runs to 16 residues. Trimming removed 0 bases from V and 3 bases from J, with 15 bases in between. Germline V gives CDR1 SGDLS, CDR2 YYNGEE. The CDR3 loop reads CASSVAARGGDTEAFF. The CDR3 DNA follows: TGTGCCAGCAGCGTAGCTGCGAGGGGCGGGGACACTGAAGCTTTCTTT.

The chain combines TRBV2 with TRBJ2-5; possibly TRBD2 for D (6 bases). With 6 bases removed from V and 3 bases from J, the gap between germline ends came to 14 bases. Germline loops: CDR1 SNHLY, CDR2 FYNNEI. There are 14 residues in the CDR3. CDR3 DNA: TGTGCCAGCAGGTGGGCGTGGGGGGAAGAGACCCAGTACTTC. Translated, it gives CASRWAWGEETQYF.

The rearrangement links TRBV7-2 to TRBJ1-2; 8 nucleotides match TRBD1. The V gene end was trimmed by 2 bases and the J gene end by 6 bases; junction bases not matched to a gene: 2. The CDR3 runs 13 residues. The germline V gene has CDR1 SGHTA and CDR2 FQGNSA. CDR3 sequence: CASSLQGADGYTF. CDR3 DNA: TGTGCCAGCAGCTTACAGGGGGCGGATGGCTACACCTTC. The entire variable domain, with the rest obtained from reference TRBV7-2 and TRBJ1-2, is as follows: GAGVSQSPSNKVTEKGKDVELRCDPISGHTALYWYRQSLGQGLEFLIYFQGNSAPDKSGLPSDRFSAERTGGSVSTLTIQRTQQEDSAVYLCASSLQGADGYTFGSGTRLTVV.

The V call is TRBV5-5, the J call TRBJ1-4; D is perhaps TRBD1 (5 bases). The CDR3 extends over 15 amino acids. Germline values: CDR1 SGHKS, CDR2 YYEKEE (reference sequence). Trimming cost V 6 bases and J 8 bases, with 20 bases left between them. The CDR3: CASTLLDRAPEKLFF. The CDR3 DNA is TGTGCCAGCACCCTCCTTGACAGAGCTCCAGAAAAACTGTTTTTT.

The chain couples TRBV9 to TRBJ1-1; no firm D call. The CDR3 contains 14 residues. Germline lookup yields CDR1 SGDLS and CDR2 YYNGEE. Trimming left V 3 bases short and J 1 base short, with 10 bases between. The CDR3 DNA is TGTGCCAGCAGCGGCTGGGAGGGGAACACTGAAGCTTTCTTT. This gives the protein CASSGWEGNTEAFF.

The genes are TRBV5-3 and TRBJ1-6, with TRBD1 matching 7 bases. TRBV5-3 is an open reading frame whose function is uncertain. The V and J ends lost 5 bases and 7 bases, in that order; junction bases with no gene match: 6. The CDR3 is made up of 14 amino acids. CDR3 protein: CARRLRGQNSPLHF. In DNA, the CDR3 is TGTGCCAGAAGGCTGAGGGGGCAAAATTCACCCCTCCACTTT.

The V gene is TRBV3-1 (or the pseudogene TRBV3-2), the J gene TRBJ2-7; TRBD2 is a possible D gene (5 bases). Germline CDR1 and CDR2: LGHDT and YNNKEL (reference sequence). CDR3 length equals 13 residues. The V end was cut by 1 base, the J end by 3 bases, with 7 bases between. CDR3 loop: CASSQGTRYEQYF. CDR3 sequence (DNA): TGTGCCAGCAGCCAAGGGACTCGCTACGAGCAGTACTTC.